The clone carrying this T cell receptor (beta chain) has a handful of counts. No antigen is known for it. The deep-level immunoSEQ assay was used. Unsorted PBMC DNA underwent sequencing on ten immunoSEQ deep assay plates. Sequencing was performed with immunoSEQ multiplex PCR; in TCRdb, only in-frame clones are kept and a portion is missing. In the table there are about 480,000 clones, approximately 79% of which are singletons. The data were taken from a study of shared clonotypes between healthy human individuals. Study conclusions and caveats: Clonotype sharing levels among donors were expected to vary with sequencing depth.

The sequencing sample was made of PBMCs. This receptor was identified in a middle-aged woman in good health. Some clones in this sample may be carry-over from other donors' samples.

The CDR3 region has the DNA TGCAGCGCCTCGGACGATAAAGAGACCCAGTACTTC. It is translated as CSASDDKETQYF. The chain recombines TRBV29-1 with TRBJ2-5, with D uncertain. Looked up from germline, CDR1 is SQVTM and CDR2 is ANQGSEA. V lost 7 bases to trimming and J lost 3 bases, with 12 bases between them. The CDR3 totals 12 residues.